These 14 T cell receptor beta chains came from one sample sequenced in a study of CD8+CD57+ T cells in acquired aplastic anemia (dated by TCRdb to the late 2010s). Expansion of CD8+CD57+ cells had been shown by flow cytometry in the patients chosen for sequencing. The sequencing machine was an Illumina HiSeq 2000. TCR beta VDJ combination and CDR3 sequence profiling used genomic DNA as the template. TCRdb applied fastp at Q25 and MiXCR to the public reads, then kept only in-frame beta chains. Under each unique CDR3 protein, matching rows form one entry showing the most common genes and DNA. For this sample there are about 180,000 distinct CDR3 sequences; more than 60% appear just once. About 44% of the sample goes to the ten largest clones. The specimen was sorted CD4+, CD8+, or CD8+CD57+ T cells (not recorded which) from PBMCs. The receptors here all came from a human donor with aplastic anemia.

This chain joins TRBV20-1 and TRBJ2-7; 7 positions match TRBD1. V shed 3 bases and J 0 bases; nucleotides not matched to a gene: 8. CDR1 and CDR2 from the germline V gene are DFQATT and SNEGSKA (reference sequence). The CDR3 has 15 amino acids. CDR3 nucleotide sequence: TGCAGTGCTAGCCCCCTTGACAGGGACTCCTACGAGCAGTACTTC. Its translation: CSASPLDRDSYEQYF.

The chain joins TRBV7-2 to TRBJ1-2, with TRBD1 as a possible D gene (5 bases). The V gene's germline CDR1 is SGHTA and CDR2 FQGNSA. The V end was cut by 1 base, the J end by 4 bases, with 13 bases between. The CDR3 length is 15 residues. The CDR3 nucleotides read TGTGCCAGCAGCTTAGATGGGGGGTTAGGCTATGGCTACACCTTC. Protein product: CASSLDGGLGYGYTF.

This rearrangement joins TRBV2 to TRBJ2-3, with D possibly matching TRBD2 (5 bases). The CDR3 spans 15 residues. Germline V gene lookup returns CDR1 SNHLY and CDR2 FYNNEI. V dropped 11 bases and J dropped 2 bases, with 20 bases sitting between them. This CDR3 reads CALPGKHGDTDTQYF. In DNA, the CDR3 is TGTGCCCTTCCCGGGAAACATGGGGACACAGATACGCAGTATTTT.

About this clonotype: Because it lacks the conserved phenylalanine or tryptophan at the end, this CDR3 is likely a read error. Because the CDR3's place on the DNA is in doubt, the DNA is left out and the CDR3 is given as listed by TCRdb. The CDR3 here is CSVDSGGMI. V is TRBV29-1 and J is TRBJ1-1; whether TRBD1, the table's D call, matches the DNA was not checked. The CDR3 extends over 9 residues, inclusive of both ends. Germline V CDR1 and CDR2: SQVTM, ANQGSEA.

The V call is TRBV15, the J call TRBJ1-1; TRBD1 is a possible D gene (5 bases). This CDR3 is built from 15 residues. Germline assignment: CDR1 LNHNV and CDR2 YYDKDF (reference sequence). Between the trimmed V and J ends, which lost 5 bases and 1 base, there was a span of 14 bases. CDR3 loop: CATSDPWGGNTEAFF. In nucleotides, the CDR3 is TGTGCCACCAGCGACCCTTGGGGGGGGAACACTGAAGCTTTCTTT.

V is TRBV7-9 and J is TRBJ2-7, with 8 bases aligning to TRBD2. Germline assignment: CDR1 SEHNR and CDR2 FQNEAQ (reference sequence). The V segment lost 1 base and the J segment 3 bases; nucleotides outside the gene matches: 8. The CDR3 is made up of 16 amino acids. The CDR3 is CASSLVSGGLHYEQYF. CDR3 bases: TGTGCCAGCAGCTTAGTCTCGGGAGGGCTACACTACGAGCAGTACTTC.

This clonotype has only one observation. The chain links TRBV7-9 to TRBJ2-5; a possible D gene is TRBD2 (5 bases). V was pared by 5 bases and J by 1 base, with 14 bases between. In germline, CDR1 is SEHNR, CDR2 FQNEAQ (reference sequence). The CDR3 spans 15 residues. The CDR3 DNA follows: TGTGCCAGCAGCCCGGGGTTGAGGGTCCAAGAGACCCAGTACTTC. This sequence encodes CASSPGLRVQETQYF. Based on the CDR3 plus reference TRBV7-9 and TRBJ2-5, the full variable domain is DTGVSQNPRHKITKRGQNVTFRCDPISEHNRLYWYRQTLGQGPEFLTYFQNEAQLEKSRLLSDRFSAERPKGSFSTLEIQRTEQGDSAMYLCASSPGLRVQETQYFGPGTRLLVL.

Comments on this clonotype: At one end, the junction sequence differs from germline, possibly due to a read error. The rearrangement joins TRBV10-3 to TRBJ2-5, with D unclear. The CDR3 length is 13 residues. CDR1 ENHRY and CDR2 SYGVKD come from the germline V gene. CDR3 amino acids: CATSESVEETQYF. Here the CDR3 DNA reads TGTGCCACCAGTGAGTCGGTTGAAGAGACCCAGTACTTC.

CDR3 residues: CSARAQGPGANVLTF. CDR3 nucleotides: TGCAGTGCTAGGGCGCAGGGTCCTGGGGCCAACGTCCTGACTTTC. The J gene is TRBJ2-6, the V gene TRBV20-1, with D maybe TRBD1 (5 bases). CDR3 length: 15 amino acids. Looked up from germline, CDR1 is DFQATT and CDR2 is SNEGSKA (reference sequence). V dropped 3 bases and J dropped 2 bases, with 11 bases sitting between them.

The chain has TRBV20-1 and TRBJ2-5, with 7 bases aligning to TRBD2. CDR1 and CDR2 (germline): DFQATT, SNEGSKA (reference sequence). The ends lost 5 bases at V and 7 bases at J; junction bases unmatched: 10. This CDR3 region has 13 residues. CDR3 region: CSASPSGGGTQYF. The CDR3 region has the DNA TGCAGTGCTTCTCCTAGCGGAGGAGGGACCCAGTACTTC.

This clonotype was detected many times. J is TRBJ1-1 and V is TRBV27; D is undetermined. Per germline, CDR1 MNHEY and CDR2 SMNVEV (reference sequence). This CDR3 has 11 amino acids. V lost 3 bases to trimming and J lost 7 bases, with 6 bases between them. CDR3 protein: CASSFGYEAFF. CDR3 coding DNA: TGTGCCAGCAGTTTCGGCTATGAAGCTTTCTTT.

CDR3: CASSLARGGAEQYF. In DNA, the CDR3 is TGTGCCAGCAGCTTAGCCAGGGGCGGGGCCGAGCAGTACTTC. The chain carries TRBV7-6 and TRBJ2-7; the D gene could be TRBD1 or TRBD2 (6 bases each). The CDR3 length is 14 residues. V was pared by 0 bases and J by 6 bases, with 12 bases between. CDR1 SGHVS and CDR2 FNYEAQ come from the germline V gene.

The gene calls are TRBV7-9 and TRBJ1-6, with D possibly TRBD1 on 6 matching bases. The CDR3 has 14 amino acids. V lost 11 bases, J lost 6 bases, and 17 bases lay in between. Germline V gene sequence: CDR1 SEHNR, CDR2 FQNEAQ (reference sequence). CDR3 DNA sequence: TGTGCCGCCGCTGCCAGGGGTGGTAATTCACCCCTCCACTTT. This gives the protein CAAAARGGNSPLHF.

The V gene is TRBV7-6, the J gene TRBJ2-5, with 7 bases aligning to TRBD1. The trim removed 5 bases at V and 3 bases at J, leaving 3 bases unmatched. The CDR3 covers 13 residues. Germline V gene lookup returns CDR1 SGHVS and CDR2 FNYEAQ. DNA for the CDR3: TGTGCCAGCAGCCCAACAGGGGAAGAGACCCAGTACTTC. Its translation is CASSPTGEETQYF.